This TCR beta chain emerged from a study of T cell repertoires in cytomegalovirus infection. The CDR3 length is 13 residues. V lost 2 bases to trimming and J lost 3 bases, with 7 bases between them. Germline loops: CDR1 SEHNR, CDR2 FQNEAQ (reference sequence). TCRdb independently ran MiXCR on the reads; one entry per CDR3 protein. This sample has about 230,000 distinct CDR3 sequences; roughly 22% occur once, and the top ten carry 15% to 20%. This clonotype has only a few counts. V is TRBV7-9 and J is TRBJ1-1; D remains unclear. Sequenced: CD8+ T cells from PBMCs. This sequence was found in a human donor in good health (CMV status not recorded). Some clones in this sample may be carry-over from other donors' samples. CDR3 nucleotide sequence: TGTGCCAGCAGCTTATACGAGGACACTGAAGCTTTCTTT. Its protein product is CASSLYEDTEAFF.